The source of this T cell receptor beta chain is a study of human T cells and chemical hapten exposure. Indicated time point: pre-sensitization, week 0. Specified treatment: therapeutic diphenylcyclopropenone sensitization with weekly scalp DPC. In its sample, this clonotype was seen many times. TCRdb fed the RACE reads into MiXCR, producing one record per CDR3 protein. The sample holds about 85,000 distinct CDR3 sequences, about 8.5% seen once. Germline V gene sequence: CDR1 MNHEY, CDR2 SMNVEV (reference sequence). V dropped 5 bases and J dropped 0; count of bases not matched to a gene: 6. The CDR3 totals 16 residues.

Sequencing used whole blood, obtained in connection with sensitization to the hapten diphenylcyclopropenone (DPC). This TCR was recovered from a man aged 35 to 55 with alopecia areata. Some clones in this sample may be carry-over from other donors' samples. The chain links TRBV27 to TRBJ2-3; 9 positions match TRBD2. The CDR3 region has the DNA TGTGCCAGCAGTCCTGTAGCGGGAGTAAGCACAGATACGCAGTATTTT. Protein: CASSPVAGVSTDTQYF.